Listed below are T cell receptor beta chains from one sample, sequenced in a study of CD8 T cells in ankylosing spondylitis. From the 5' RACE reads, TCRdb called clonotypes with MiXCR, one entry per CDR3 protein. The table lists 150,000 to 200,000 distinct CDR3 sequences, 25% to 35% of them singletons, with 4.5% to 6% in the top ten. Sequenced: synovial fluid, either unsorted or a sorted T cell fraction (not recorded which). These receptors were taken from a male donor with ankylosing spondylitis. CDR3s include the opening cysteine and the closing phenylalanine or tryptophan. The D gene is left open where the match is weak. Clone size appears in some rows only: once, few, many, or a class for an expanded clone.

clone size | CDR3 length | J gene | V gene | D gene | CDR3 protein | CDR3 DNA
few | 14 | TRBJ2-5 | TRBV6-5 | TRBD2 | CAGPPGLIVETQYF | TGTGCCGGTCCCCCGGGACTAATTGTTGAGACCCAGTACTTC
- | 15 | TRBJ2-1 | TRBV7-2 | - | CASSFASAIYNEQFF | TGTGCCAGCAGCTTTGCTAGCGCGATCTACAATGAGCAGTTCTTC
many | 13 | TRBJ2-7 | TRBV3-1 | - | CASSRPGSYEQYF | TGTGCCAGCAGCCGTCCGGGGTCCTACGAGCAGTACTTC
few | 15 | TRBJ2-7 | TRBV12-3/TRBV12-4 | TRBD2 | CASRKEAGASYEQYF | TGTGCCAGCAGAAAGGAAGCGGGAGCATCTTACGAGCAGTACTTC
- | 16 | TRBJ2-5 | TRBV2 | TRBD2 | CASSGTSGGAEETQYF | TGTGCCAGCAGTGGGACTAGCGGGGGGGCCGAGGAGACCCAGTACTTC
many | 14 | TRBJ1-2 | TRBV6-1 | TRBD1 | CASRGGTDTSGYTF | TGTGCCAGCAGGGGGGGGACAGACACGTCGGGCTACACCTTC
- | 15 | TRBJ1-5 | TRBV4-3 | - | CASSQDRYSNQPQHF | TGCGCCAGCAGCCAAGACAGATATAGCAATCAGCCCCAGCATTTT
- | 13 | TRBJ1-4 | TRBV2 | TRBD1 | CAGNRGVEEKLFF | TGTGCCGGTAACAGGGGTGTGGAGGAAAAACTGTTTTTT
- | 16 | TRBJ2-1 | TRBV5-1 | - | CASSPGTPQRDNEQFF | TGCGCCAGCAGCCCGGGGACTCCTCAGAGGGACAATGAGCAGTTCTTC
- | 17 | TRBJ2-7 | TRBV28 | TRBD2 | CASRGLAGGPMHYEQYF | TGTGCCAGCAGGGGACTAGCGGGAGGGCCCATGCACTACGAGCAGTACTTC
- | 15 | TRBJ2-3 | TRBV11-2 | - | CASSLRGLFTDTQYF | TGTGCCAGCAGCTTAAGGGGACTTTTCACAGATACGCAGTATTTT
- | 13 | TRBJ2-7 | TRBV20-1 | TRBD2 | CSAPGTSPYEQYF | TGCAGTGCTCCTGGGACTAGCCCCTACGAGCAGTACTTC
- | 15 | TRBJ2-1 | TRBV5-1 | - | CASSFSAGAYNEQFF | TGCGCCAGCAGCTTCTCGGCGGGGGCTTACAATGAGCAGTTCTTC
many | 15 | TRBJ1-3 | TRBV5-1 | - | CASSQNGHSGNTIYF | TGCGCCAGCAGCCAAAACGGACACTCTGGAAACACCATATATTTT
- | 14 | TRBJ2-7 | TRBV6-5 | - | CASSYGGNLYEQYF | TGTGCCAGCAGTTACGGAGGGAATCTATACGAGCAGTACTTC
few | 11 | TRBJ2-3 | TRBV27 | - | CASSRGGAQYF | TGTGCCAGCAGCCGCGGCGGGGCGCAGTATTTT
- | 13 | TRBJ2-7 | TRBV20-1 | TRBD2 | CSVQRGSSYEQYF | TGCAGTGTGCAGCGGGGAAGCTCCTACGAGCAGTACTTC
few | 14 | TRBJ1-4 | TRBV7-6 | - | CASSTGPEGGKLFF | TGTGCCAGCAGCACGGGCCCCGAGGGGGGAAAACTGTTTTTT
once | 13 | TRBJ2-7 | TRBV29-1 | TRBD1 | CSVETGGSYEQYF | TGCAGCGTTGAGACAGGGGGCTCCTACGAGCAGTACTTC
- | 13 | TRBJ2-7 | TRBV30 | TRBD2 | CAWKLAGLYEQYF | TGTGCCTGGAAACTAGCGGGCCTTTACGAGCAGTACTTC
- | 16 | TRBJ2-7 | TRBV4-1 | - | CASSQEGDSGHYEQYF | TGCGCCAGCAGCCAAGAAGGAGACAGTGGCCACTACGAGCAGTACTTC
many | 14 | TRBJ2-7 | TRBV6-5 | TRBD1 | CASSSTRTGYEQYF | TGTGCCAGCAGTTCAACTCGGACAGGCTACGAGCAGTACTTC
- | 13 | TRBJ1-3 | TRBV20-1 | - | CSASRVTGNTIYF | TGCAGTGCTAGCCGGGTCACTGGAAACACCATATATTTT
few | 15 | TRBJ1-5 | TRBV20-1 | TRBD1 | CSARQGAPRGQPQHF | TGCAGTGCACGACAGGGCGCTCCTCGGGGTCAGCCCCAGCATTTT
many | 14 | TRBJ2-3 | TRBV6-5 | TRBD1 | CASSYGDREDTQYF | TGTGCCAGCAGTTACGGGGACAGGGAAGATACGCAGTATTTT
few | 15 | TRBJ2-3 | TRBV7-7 | TRBD2 | CASSLGLADSDTQYF | TGTGCTAGCAGCCTGGGACTAGCGGATTCAGATACGCAGTATTTT
- | 17 | TRBJ2-4 | TRBV20-1 | - | CSATGTPNGIAKNIQYF | TGCAGTGCCACGGGCACCCCGAACGGTATTGCCAAAAACATTCAGTACTTC
- | 13 | TRBJ1-1 | TRBV2 | TRBD1 | CASIQDRDTEAFF | TGTGCCAGCATCCAGGACAGGGACACTGAAGCTTTCTTT
- | 11 | TRBJ1-2 | TRBV28 | - | CASGDLYGYTF | TGTGCCTCTGGGGACCTCTATGGCTACACCTTC
many | 12 | TRBJ2-1 | TRBV5-1 | - | CASSLPTNEQFF | TGCGCCAGCAGCCTCCCTACCAATGAGCAGTTCTTC
- | 12 | TRBJ2-1 | TRBV7-6 | - | CASSRGLTEQFF | TGTGCCAGCAGCCGGGGACTTACTGAGCAGTTCTTC
few | 15 | TRBJ2-5 | TRBV20-1 | - | CSASTGATLQETQYF | TGCAGTGCTAGCACGGGAGCCACCCTCCAAGAGACCCAGTACTTC
few | 13 | TRBJ2-5 | TRBV24-1 | - | CATQPSWGETQYF | TGTGCCACCCAACCGTCTTGGGGGGAGACCCAGTACTTC
- | 10 | TRBJ2-7 | TRBV20-1 | - | CSALHYEQYF | TGCAGTGCCCTCCACTACGAGCAGTACTTC
- | 13 | TRBJ1-1 | TRBV5-1 | - | CASSLAEGYVAFF | TGCGCCAGCAGCTTGGCGGAAGGATACGTAGCTTTCTTT
- | 17 | TRBJ1-1 | TRBV4-1 | TRBD1 | CASSQEGLQGMNTEAFF | TGCGCCAGCAGCCAAGAGGGGTTACAGGGGATGAACACTGAAGCTTTCTTT
many | 16 | TRBJ1-5 | TRBV15 | TRBD1 | CATSAPGQGLAQPQHF | TGTGCCACCAGCGCTCCGGGACAGGGGCTCGCGCAGCCCCAGCATTTT
- | 19 | TRBJ2-2 | TRBV5-1 | - | CASSALGENSGINTGELFF | TGCGCCAGCAGCGCCCTAGGGGAGAATAGCGGAATTAACACCGGGGAGCTGTTTTTT
few | 15 | TRBJ2-5 | TRBV12-3/TRBV12-4 | TRBD1 | CASSLNRGAAETQYF | TGTGCCAGCAGTTTAAACAGGGGCGCCGCAGAGACCCAGTACTTC
- | 12 | TRBJ2-1 | TRBV28 | - | CASNKDYNEQFF | TGTGCCAGCAACAAGGACTACAATGAGCAGTTCTTC
few | 16 | TRBJ2-2 | TRBV5-6 | TRBD2 | CASSFQPAGGTGELFF | TGTGCCAGCAGCTTTCAGCCAGCGGGGGGGACCGGGGAGCTGTTTTTT
- | 14 | TRBJ2-2 | TRBV5-1 | - | CASSLMRESGELFF | TGCGCCAGCAGCTTGATGCGGGAATCCGGGGAGCTGTTTTTT
- | 16 | TRBJ2-1 | TRBV11-2 | - | CASSLGGGGGNNEQFF | TGTGCCAGCAGCTTAGGGGGCGGGGGCGGAAACAATGAGCAGTTCTTC
- | 17 | TRBJ2-1 | TRBV7-9 | - | CASSLADLWQVYNEQFF | TGTGCCAGCAGCTTAGCCGATCTTTGGCAGGTCTACAATGAGCAGTTCTTC
- | 14 | TRBJ2-1 | TRBV12-3/TRBV12-4 | - | CASRPGTQHNEQFF | TGTGCCAGCAGGCCCGGGACGCAGCACAATGAGCAGTTCTTC
many | 14 | TRBJ1-2 | TRBV12-3/TRBV12-4 | - | CASSSGLTNYGYTF | TGTGCCAGCAGTTCGGGCCTTACCAACTATGGCTACACCTTC